This T cell receptor beta chain was recorded in a study of T cell responses to AZD1222 COVID-19 vaccine. Study-wide context: Second-dose schedules of about 4 or about 12 weeks were combined. The study, taken as a whole, reports: None of the repertoires were sampled until the peak T cell response had passed. Seropositivity was recorded at baseline in only a handful of AZD1222 recipients.

Trimming took 2 bases from V and 3 from J, leaving 11 bases between them. Per the germline V gene, CDR1 is KGHSH and CDR2 is LQKENI. The length of the CDR3 is 14 residues. This clone is a singleton in its sample. What it recognizes is unknown. Assay: immunoSEQ multiplex PCR; the TCRdb copy retains only in-frame clones and omits some. The sample holds about 110,000 clones, 91% seen once. The sequenced sample was peripheral blood, obtained on day 0 of AZD1222 vaccination. The TCR comes from an adult in good health. The chain is built from TRBV18 and TRBJ2-7; D is ambiguous. CDR3 protein: CASSPRQSLYEQYF. Written as DNA, the CDR3 is TGTGCCAGCTCACCAAGGCAGTCCCTCTACGAGCAGTACTTC.